The T cell receptor beta chain described here comes from a study of cytomegalovirus exposure and HLA in healthy donors. Regarding the study as a whole: Prior analysis indicated that the majority of TCR beta V segments exhibited productivity approximately 90% or approximately 30% of the time. Reportedly, HLA-A and HLA-B alleles of most subjects were accurately predicted from TCR beta.

V shed 2 bases and J shed 4 bases, with 17 bases lying between them. CDR1 MNHNS and CDR2 SASEGT come from the germline V gene. CDR3 length: 17 residues. Concerning this clone: What it recognizes is unknown.

This PCR relied on a set of 60 Vbeta primers and 13 Jbeta primers. Produced via immunoSEQ multiplex PCR; TCRdb's table is partial and in-frame only. The table shows about 150,000 clones, with 75% occurring only once. V gene TRBV6-1 combines with J gene TRBJ1-4, with D hard to call. Sequences were obtained from PBMCs. This clonotype was sampled from a young man in good health and CMV-seropositive. Here the CDR3 reads CASSETTSSYDNEKLFF. For the CDR3, the DNA is TGTGCCAGCAGTGAAACCACTTCAAGCTACGATAATGAAAAACTGTTTTTT.